One sample yielded the 3 T cell receptor beta chains listed below, sequenced in a study of T cell changes during pregnancy in multiple sclerosis. Sequencing used immunoSEQ multiplex PCR; TCRdb keeps in-frame clones, though not all of them. The repertoire holds under 20,000 clones, with under 90% as singletons. The sample was CD8+ T cells from peripheral blood mononuclear cells, taken after pregnancy. The source of these receptors is a female donor with multiple sclerosis, enrolled in a pregnancy study.

This clone was seen more than once but under ten times. The chain employs TRBV28 and TRBJ2-3; 8 bases are a match to TRBD2. CDR3 length equals 16 residues. Per germline, CDR1 MDHEN and CDR2 SYDVKM. The V segment lost 5 bases and the J segment 4 bases; nucleotides outside the gene matches: 11. The CDR3 is CASSPRPSGSPDTQYF. CDR3 sequence (DNA): TGTGCCAGCAGTCCCCGGCCCAGCGGGAGTCCAGATACGCAGTATTTT. The entire variable domain, with the rest obtained from reference TRBV28 and TRBJ2-3, is as follows: DVKVTQSSRYLVKRTGEKVFLECVQDMDHENMFWYRQDPGLGLRLIYFSYDVKMKEKGDIPEGYSVSREKKERFSLILESASTNQTSMYLCASSPRPSGSPDTQYFGPGTRLTVL.

The chain couples TRBV28 to TRBJ2-1, with 9 bases fitting TRBD2. The CDR3 has 17 amino acids. Germline lookup yields CDR1 MDHEN and CDR2 SYDVKM. After removal of 0 bases from V and 9 bases from J, the junction contained 12 bases not matched to a gene. The CDR3 region has the DNA TGTGCCAGCAGTTTATGGGTCCGGCGGGAGGGCCCTAGTGAGCAGTTCTTC. It encodes CASSLWVRREGPSEQFF.

In its sample, this clone was seen once. The chain employs TRBV6-5 and TRBJ2-5; D call uncertain. CDR1 and CDR2 (germline): MNHEY, SVGAGI. Deletions cut 5 bases from V and 2 bases from J, with 12 bases between. This CDR3 has 14 amino acids. In DNA, the CDR3 is TGTGCCAGCAGTCCTGTCCCGGGTCAAGAGACCCAGTACTTC. Its protein product is CASSPVPGQETQYF.